This T cell receptor (beta chain) was recorded in a study of PD-1 blockade in mismatch repair-deficient tumors. Trimming shortened V by 5 bases and J by 3 bases, and 17 bases separated the two germline ends. Germline CDR1 SGHTA, CDR2 FQGTGA. There are 16 residues in the CDR3. Assay: immunoSEQ multiplex PCR; the TCRdb copy retains only in-frame clones and omits some. Among about 79,000 clones listed, about 82% were seen once. Only one count was recorded for this clone. The clonotype was recovered from an adult with mismatch repair-deficient cancer. Sample: peripheral blood, taken 44 weeks after starting pembrolizumab. V is TRBV7-3 and J is TRBJ1-5; the D is unclear. In nucleotides, the CDR3 is TGTGCCAGCAGCCCATCGGGTAGGGCTGACAATCAGCCCCAGCATTTT. Translation: CASSPSGRADNQPQHF.